This T cell receptor beta chain was identified during a study of blood T cell repertoires in COVID-19. The method was immunoSEQ multiplex PCR; TCRdb's version includes in-frame clones alone and lacks a portion of them. This table has about 240,000 clones, 86% appearing once. Germline lookup yields CDR1 LNHDA and CDR2 SQIVND (reference sequence). With 3 bases clipped from V and 5 bases from J, the junction kept 8 bases outside the gene matches. The CDR3 extends over 16 amino acids. The gene calls are TRBV19 and TRBJ2-1; 9 nucleotides agree with TRBD2. The sequenced sample consisted of peripheral blood. The origin of this receptor is a man in his 60s with acute or convalescent COVID-19. CDR3 nucleotides: TGTGCCAGTAGTATGGTAGCGGGAGATCTTAACAATGAGCAGTTCTTC. Amino acids: CASSMVAGDLNNEQFF.